One and the same sample provided the 24 T cell receptor beta chains below, sequenced in a study of cytomegalovirus exposure and HLA in healthy donors. The PCR was carried out with 60 Vbeta primers and 13 Jbeta primers. Generated by immunoSEQ multiplex PCR, the TCRdb table keeps only in-frame clones and is missing some. Here the sample spans around 130,000 clones, around 83% being singletons. Source material: PBMCs. These receptors were obtained from a girl aged 2-9 years in good health and CMV-seronegative.

This clone was seen more than once but under ten times. The chain uses TRBV25-1 and TRBJ2-7, with 8 bases identical to TRBD1. The CDR3 runs to 13 residues. Trimming removed 6 bases from V and 4 bases from J; junction bases left unmatched: 5. Per germline, CDR1 MGHDK and CDR2 SYGVNS. CDR3 in DNA: TGTGCCAGCAGAGGGACAGGACCTTACGAGCAGTACTTC. Protein product: CASRGTGPYEQYF.

V is TRBV7-2 and J is TRBJ1-2; D is undetermined. Germline CDR1 SGHTA, CDR2 FQGNSA. V shed 1 base and J shed 3 bases, with 12 bases lying between them. CDR3 length equals 15 residues. Written as DNA, the CDR3 is TGTGCCAGCAGCTTAGAATCAGGTCTGGACTATGGCTACACCTTC. Translation gives CASSLESGLDYGYTF.

This rearrangement joins TRBV18 to TRBJ2-5; possibly TRBD2 for D (6 bases). This CDR3 is 16 amino acids long. Between the trimmed V and J ends, which lost 0 bases and 4 bases, there was a span of 15 bases. The germline V gene has CDR1 KGHSH and CDR2 LQKENI. This CDR3 reads CASSPPFAGIGETQYF. The CDR3 nucleotides are TGTGCCAGCTCACCACCTTTTGCGGGGATCGGAGAGACCCAGTACTTC.

This clone was counted once. J is TRBJ2-1 and V is TRBV7-9, with TRBD2 as a possible D gene (6 bases). The V end lost 2 bases, the J end lost 9 bases, and 11 bases lay between the germline ends. CDR1 is SEHNR and CDR2 is FQNEAQ in the germline V gene (reference sequence). The CDR3 runs to 13 residues. The CDR3 coding sequence is TGTGCCAGCAGCTTACCTAGCGCGAGTGAGCAGTTCTTC. Translating gives CASSLPSASEQFF.

The chain recombines TRBV18 with TRBJ2-7, with TRBD1 as a possible D gene (5 bases). This CDR3 contains 13 residues. Trimming shortened V by 4 bases and J by 5 bases, and 12 bases separated the two germline ends. CDR1 is KGHSH and CDR2 is LQKENI in the germline V gene. CDR3: CASSQDTKDEQYF. The CDR3 coding sequence is TGTGCCAGCTCACAGGACACGAAGGACGAGCAGTACTTC.

This chain uses TRBV18 with TRBJ2-3, with TRBD2 matching 10 bases. The V and J ends lost 6 bases and 2 bases, in that order; junction bases with no gene match: 14. CDR3 length: 18 amino acids. The V gene's germline CDR1 is KGHSH and CDR2 LQKENI. The CDR3 DNA follows: TGTGCCAGCTCCCGCACGGTTTCTAGCGGGGGATTCACAGATACGCAGTATTTT. It translates to CASSRTVSSGGFTDTQYF.

There are a few counts of this clone. V usage is TRBV2 and J usage is TRBJ2-3, with 10 bases matching TRBD2. The CDR3 loop spans 18 amino acids. Germline-derived CDR1 and CDR2 are SNHLY and FYNNEI. J gave up 7 bases and V 5 bases, and 18 bases lay outside the gene matches. This chain's CDR3 is CASSFWTSGLGEGNTQYF. CDR3 in DNA: TGTGCCAGCAGTTTCTGGACTAGCGGATTAGGAGAGGGAAATACGCAGTATTTT.

The genes are TRBV7-2 and TRBJ2-7, with D maybe TRBD1 (6 bases). The ends were cut back, 3 bases at V and 2 bases at J, with 14 bases in the middle. This CDR3 spans 15 amino acids. Per the germline V gene, CDR1 is SGHTA and CDR2 is FQGNSA. CDR3 loop: CASSFDGTNPYEQYF. The CDR3 DNA reads TGTGCCAGCAGCTTCGACGGGACAAATCCCTACGAGCAGTACTTC.

The chain joins TRBV30 to TRBJ1-2; TRBD1 might be the D (5 bases). Germline V lookup: CDR1 GTSNPN, CDR2 SVGIG (reference sequence). V gave up 2 bases and J gave up 10 bases, with 20 bases separating them. The CDR3 has 14 amino acids. The CDR3 sequence: CAWSPTGRVGDYTF. CDR3 nucleotide sequence: TGTGCCTGGAGTCCTACAGGTAGGGTAGGAGACTACACCTTC.

This rearrangement joins TRBV29-1 to TRBJ2-1; the D gene is possibly TRBD1 (6 bases). With 6 bases removed from V and 4 bases from J, the gap between germline ends came to 13 bases. Germline V CDR1 and CDR2: SQVTM, ANQGSEA. The CDR3 is 13 residues long. The CDR3 loop reads CSVELQGYNEQFF. The CDR3 DNA reads as TGCAGCGTGGAACTACAGGGTTACAATGAGCAGTTCTTC.

For this clone: One end of the junction does not line up with germline, which may come from a read error. The DNA for the CDR3 is TGTGCTAGCAGCACGGACAGGGGGCGCCAAGAGACCCAGTACTTC. This codes for CASSTDRGRQETQYF. The rearrangement links TRBV7-7 to TRBJ2-5; 11 bases map to TRBD1. CDR1 is SSHAT, CDR2 FNYEAQ, per germline (reference sequence). The CDR3 consists of 15 residues.

This chain uses TRBV5-1 with TRBJ2-5; D remains ambiguous. Germline V CDR1 and CDR2: SGHRS, YFSETQ. The V end was cut by 5 bases, the J end by 2 bases, with 4 bases between. This CDR3 region has 11 residues. CDR3 nucleotides: TGCGCCAGCAGTCATCAAGAGACCCAGTACTTC. Translated: CASSHQETQYF.

V usage is TRBV5-1 and J usage is TRBJ1-2; D not resolved. There are 12 residues in the CDR3. V lost 0 bases and J 7 bases, leaving 7 bases between the germline ends. The V gene's germline CDR1 is SGHRS and CDR2 YFSETQ. The DNA of the CDR3 is TGCGCCAGCAGCTTGGGGCAGGCTGGCTACACCTTC. Residues: CASSLGQAGYTF.

This chain uses TRBV6-5 with TRBJ2-2; 8 positions match TRBD1. V trimming: 6 bases; J trimming: 5 bases; junction bases outside the gene matches: 5. CDR1 is MNHEY, CDR2 SVGAGI, per germline. The CDR3 spans 14 residues. This CDR3 reads CASRRQGLTGELFF. The CDR3 DNA reads TGTGCCAGCAGGCGACAGGGGCTGACCGGGGAGCTGTTTTTT.

V gene TRBV13 combines with J gene TRBJ2-3, with 8 bases fitting TRBD2. Germline lookup yields CDR1 PRHDT and CDR2 FYEKMQ (reference sequence). The length of the CDR3 is 18 residues. V was clipped by 1 base and J by 1 base; unmatched bases: 10. This CDR3 reads CASSLVYFGGGRTDTQYF. The CDR3 coding sequence is TGTGCCAGCAGCTTAGTTTATTTTGGCGGGGGGCGCACAGATACGCAGTATTTT.

This clone was observed a single time. The chain recombines TRBV2 with TRBJ2-5; D is uncertain. The CDR3 extends over 14 amino acids. V shed 2 bases and J shed 5 bases, with 12 bases lying between them. Per germline, CDR1 SNHLY and CDR2 FYNNEI. The DNA of the CDR3 is TGTGCCAGCAGTGAACTGAGCCCGAGGGAGACCCAGTACTTC. Translation: CASSELSPRETQYF.

The chain links TRBV27 to TRBJ2-5; D might be TRBD1 (6 bases). The CDR3 contains 16 residues. Germline V gives CDR1 MNHEY, CDR2 SMNVEV (reference sequence). The germline V and J ends were trimmed by 4 bases and 0 bases, with 15 bases remaining between them. The CDR3 nucleotides read TGTGCCAGCAGTTCATACCTCACAGGGAACCAAGAGACCCAGTACTTC. Its protein is CASSSYLTGNQETQYF.

The rearrangement links TRBV4-1 to TRBJ2-3, with 8 bases aligning to TRBD1. The length of the CDR3 is 15 residues. After removal of 5 bases from V and 4 bases from J, the junction contained 8 bases not matched to a gene. In germline, CDR1 is MGHRA, CDR2 YSYEKL. The CDR3 reads CASSFKQGGPDTQYF. The CDR3, as DNA: TGCGCCAGCAGCTTCAAACAGGGGGGCCCAGATACGCAGTATTTT.

The J gene is TRBJ1-2, the V gene TRBV7-2; the D gene is possibly TRBD1 (6 bases). Germline CDR1 and CDR2: SGHTA and FQGNSA. The CDR3 consists of 14 residues. V lost 1 base to trimming and J lost 4 bases, with 10 bases between them. The CDR3 bases are TGTGCCAGCAGCTTAGACGGACAGTCCTATGGCTACACCTTC. Translation gives CASSLDGQSYGYTF.

The chain employs TRBV28 and TRBJ2-7; 10 bases are shared with TRBD2. CDR1 is MDHEN and CDR2 is SYDVKM in the germline V gene. The CDR3 is 15 residues long. V lost 6 bases, J lost 3 bases, and 8 bases stayed unmatched. This CDR3 is CASSPRLAGDYEQYF. The CDR3 DNA follows: TGTGCCAGCAGCCCCAGGCTAGCGGGGGACTACGAGCAGTACTTC.

The chain links TRBV4-3 to TRBJ1-2; D unresolved. CDR1 LGHNA and CDR2 YSLEER come from the germline V gene. V was pared by 0 bases and J by 0 bases, with 8 bases between. The CDR3 is made up of 15 amino acids. CDR3 region: CASSQELDTNYGYTF. DNA for the CDR3: TGCGCCAGCAGCCAAGAGCTTGACACTAACTATGGCTACACCTTC.

The chain joins TRBV7-8 to TRBJ2-5; TRBD1 aligns across 8 bases. The assigned J gene may be wrong: the sequence end matches TRBJ2-7 better. Germline V gene lookup returns CDR1 SGHVS and CDR2 FQNEAQ. CDR3 size: 16 residues. As DNA, the CDR3 is TGTGCCAGCAGCTTAGGTTCGTCAGGGGGCCACTACGAGCAGTACTTC. This encodes CASSLGSSGGHYEQYF.

V and J are TRBV27 and TRBJ2-3; D remains ambiguous. Trimming removed 4 bases from V and 0 bases from J, with 11 bases in between. Germline CDR1 and CDR2: MNHEY and SMNVEV (reference sequence). This CDR3 spans 15 amino acids. The CDR3 bases are TGTGCCAGCAGTTCCACAAAGATTAGCACAGATACGCAGTATTTT. Translating gives CASSSTKISTDTQYF.

The V call is TRBV28, the J call TRBJ1-2; possibly TRBD1 for D (5 bases). Germline CDR1 MDHEN, CDR2 SYDVKM. V lost 5 bases to trimming and J lost 4 bases, with 14 bases between them. The CDR3 runs to 14 residues. CDR3 coding DNA: TGTGCCAGCAGTCCTCCTCAGGGCTCCTATGGCTACACCTTC. Its protein product is CASSPPQGSYGYTF.